The T cell receptor (beta chain) under discussion was sequenced for a study of cytomegalovirus exposure and HLA in healthy donors listed by TCRdb under 2017. Looking at the study overall: In an earlier analysis of under 750 of the donors, 250 to 300 Gb of sequence data and just under 120 million unique TCR beta sequences from about 180 million T cells were reported. About 320 gigabases of sequencing data and approximately 85 million unique TCR sequences were included in an early release covering under 650 HLA-typed donors. Of the roughly 400 genotyped donors, around 81% fell in the genetic ancestry cluster associated with self-reported Caucasian donors. The aim of the study was to test whether cataloging public T cell receptors could identify signatures of past pathogen exposure. Using immunosequencing, the study profiled T cell repertoires from around 670 subjects and related those repertoires to cytomegalovirus serostatus. Along with the roughly 670-subject first cohort, a separate validation cohort of over 90 different subjects was used. To predict cytomegalovirus infection status, the study combined high-throughput TCR immunosequencing, statistical association of individual TCRs with disease status, and machine learning. A later analysis re-analyzed previously published TCR beta repertoires from approximately 670 donors and added high-resolution HLA genotyping to study TCR occurrence patterns. Rather than drawing on any new phenotypic data, the later analysis identified candidate immune exposures from TCR beta sequences and the way those sequences occurred across donors. An earlier analysis of 587 of the donors used high-throughput TCR beta sequencing to judge whether each TCR beta V gene segment behaved as functional or pseudogenic. Donor age, sex, ethnicity and CMV serostatus were collected together with the repertoire data. A later genetic analysis used genome-wide SNP genotypes for about 60% of the roughly 670 donors, treating that subset as a discovery cohort. Every repertoire in the discovery cohort had been generated on one and the same sequencing platform. Both class I and class II loci were covered by HLA typing, at four-digit resolution. Typing coverage varied by locus: roughly 629-630 donors for A, B, C, DRB1 and DQB1; roughly 560 for DQA1; some 610 for DPA1; 450 to 480 for DPB1. Because of strong linkage in the cohort, five DR-DQ haplotypes were treated as single units for association and clustering. Among roughly 400 genotyped donors of the cohort, an average of around 250,000 unique TCR beta nucleotide sequences was sequenced per donor, of which 15% to 20% were non-productive. Summary of the overall study and its limitations: A later analysis found that most CMV-associated TCR beta chains appeared HLA-restricted, with HLA associations seemingly driven largely by CMV exposure. The study gave a list of about 170 TCR beta chains associated with cytomegalovirus. An association between a missense DCLRE1C variant and V-gene and J-gene trimming of TCR beta chains was found in a later genetic analysis and replicated in an independent cohort. Because counts were too low, 15 or so rarely observed V segments, including chromosome 9 orphons, were excluded from the earlier analysis of 587 of the donors. Immune exposure information for the cohort was limited to CMV serostatus. Linkage disequilibrium might explain the correlated functional status among segregating V segments, but an unknown experimental factor could not be excluded. Most TCR sequences were seen in very few donors, while some public TCRs were found in many individuals. A cluster of highly shared sequence variants was judged likely to be a technical artifact of the sequencing pipeline. The classifier was reported to diagnose cytomegalovirus status with high specificity and sensitivity in both the original and validation cohorts. According to a later genetic analysis, donors in an Asian-associated ancestry cluster had fewer N-insertions in productive TCRs than the roughly 700-donor mean. HLA typing was unavailable for some donors at each locus, so association tests used only the typed subset. In a later analysis, around 17,000 TCR beta sequences were associated with specific HLA alleles at a false discovery rate of 0.05. In a later analysis, TCR association rates were found to vary across HLA loci, with the most associated TCRs seen for DRB1 alleles and the fewest for HLA-C alleles. It was suggested by the authors that the approach could potentially be generalized to other disease states and immunological phenotypes. Some IMGT-functional V segments, including TRBV6-2 and TRBV6-3, could not be told apart with the 87-base-pair reads, so those segments were excluded. In this cohort, only TCR beta chains were sequenced, and detectable features were limited by the absence of alpha or paired-chain data. A few of the identified cytomegalovirus-associated TCR beta chains were confirmed in vitro to be specific for cytomegalovirus antigens. The presence/absence analyses assumed that sequencing depth was roughly uniform across donors, and that assumption may not be true. When HLA alleles, especially DR and DQ, strongly co-occurred, attributing TCR associations to individual alleles was difficult. Compared with equally common non-associated chains, HLA-associated TCR beta chains in a later analysis were more clonally expanded and had lower generation probabilities. A further reported finding was that TCR beta sequences accurately predicted the HLA-A and HLA-B alleles for most subjects in the first cohort. An earlier analysis of 587 of the donors showed that most TCR beta V segments appeared in productive rearrangements either about 87% or about 30% of the time, which broadly matched IMGT annotations. According to a later analysis, parvovirus B19, influenza, CMV and Epstein-Barr virus appeared linked to several top co-occurrence clusters.

In total, more than 500 healthy bone marrow donors made up the cohort. All cohort members were sampled while nominally healthy, although unrecorded immune exposures were likely present. The donor tested CMV seropositive and was one of the 289 seropositive cohort members. A peripheral blood sample was provided by each donor, and peripheral blood mononuclear cells were used for TCR beta sequencing. Genomic DNA extraction from the blood cell samples was performed with the Qiagen DNeasy Blood Extraction Kit. CDR1 MNHEY and CDR2 SMNVEV were looked up in the germline V gene (reference sequence). Reading from cysteine to phenylalanine, the CDR3 counts 17 amino acids. CDR3 DNA is the only sequence kept; it has 51 bases, read in frame from the first base. Compared with germline, V lacks 8 bases and J lacks 0 bases; bases without a gene match: 10. The library was built by means of the immunoSEQ multiplex PCR assay. A mixture of 60 forward primers for TCR Vbeta segments and 13 reverse primers for TCR Jbeta segments was used in the multiplex PCR. A multiplex PCR assay on genomic DNA amplified the CDR3 region of rearranged TCR beta genes. On the Illumina HiSeq System, the amplified TCR beta libraries were sequenced as 87-base-pair reads. In the source study's methods: Across the 600 to 700 repertoires, a later analysis counted 60 million to 90 million unique TCR beta chains, around 10 million of which were shared by at least two donors. To remove PCR and sequencing errors, raw reads were error-corrected and collapsed into unique sequences using a nearest-neighbor algorithm that merged closely related sequences. To assign V, D and J gene segments, CDR3 sequences were aligned to IMGT reference sequences. For a sequence to be retained, a match of at least six nucleotides was required to both a V gene segment and a J gene segment. Rearrangements were called productive when the CDR3 lacked stop codons and stayed in frame with V and J; all others were non-productive. CDR3 was defined by IMGT convention, running from the second conserved V-encoded cysteine to the conserved J-encoded phenylalanine. In an earlier analysis of just under 600 of the donors, sequences lacking an unambiguous match to a single V gene segment were excluded. In an earlier analysis of 500 to 750 of the donors, V segments were called functional above 56.7% productive rearrangements and were called segregating when the between-donor standard deviation exceeded 5%. A statistical classification framework was developed to diagnose cytomegalovirus status using the catalog of TCR beta chain sequences. In a later analysis, TCR nucleotide sequences were compared against IMGT/GENE-DB human TR gene sequences so that V and J genes could be assigned. Using the TCRdist pipeline, a later analysis assigned CDR3 sequences along with most-parsimonious VDJ recombination scenarios. In a later analysis, every TCR beta chain was defined by the combination of its CDR3 amino acid sequence and its V-gene family, and reads without a unique V-gene family were dropped. A later analysis removed 600 or so highly shared, low-generation-probability nucleotide sequences to deal with suspected cross-contamination and a sequencing artifact. For each public chain, a later analysis derived a clonal expansion index from normalized ranks of inferred template counts within each repertoire. In a later analysis, generation probabilities were computed using a VDJ recombination model fitted to out-of-frame rearrangements, and the results were checked against IGoR. Hypergeometric tests were used in a later analysis to score TCR-TCR, TCR-HLA and TCR-CMV co-occurrence, with a repertoire-size bias correction applied to the TCR pairs. False discovery rates were estimated in a later analysis by permuting HLA or CMV assignments 20 times. In a later analysis, co-occurring TCRs were grouped using DBSCAN, with TCRdist sequence similarity added in when clustering inside HLA-allele-positive subsets. For co-occurrence clustering, repertoires with fewer than 30,000 or more than 120,000 public chains were excluded, along with five or six repertoires with anomalous nucleotide sharing. What TCRdb holds here is the immuneACCESS table cut down to in-frame rearrangements. Part of the clones is not present; checked against another copy, under half of the missing clones reflect an unresolved V gene, and the others are unexplained. V and J calls and clone size are those listed in that table; D and trimming were worked out from the DNA. Counted in this sample were 150,000 to 200,000 clones; more than 65% of them appeared once. The ten biggest clones cover 4.5% to 7.5% of the sample.

Remarks on this clone: Its antigen specificity is not known. Base qualities are not at hand, and no much larger clone is one base apart.

The sequencing sample was made of PBMCs. In this chain, TRBV27 is recombined with TRBJ2-3; 11 of the junction bases match TRBD2. This TCR came from a woman younger than 45 in good health and CMV-seropositive. The DNA sequence follows: TGTGCCAGCTACGGGACTAGCGGTTACTCTAGCACAGATACGCAGTATTTT. This yields the protein CASYGTSGYSSTDTQYF.